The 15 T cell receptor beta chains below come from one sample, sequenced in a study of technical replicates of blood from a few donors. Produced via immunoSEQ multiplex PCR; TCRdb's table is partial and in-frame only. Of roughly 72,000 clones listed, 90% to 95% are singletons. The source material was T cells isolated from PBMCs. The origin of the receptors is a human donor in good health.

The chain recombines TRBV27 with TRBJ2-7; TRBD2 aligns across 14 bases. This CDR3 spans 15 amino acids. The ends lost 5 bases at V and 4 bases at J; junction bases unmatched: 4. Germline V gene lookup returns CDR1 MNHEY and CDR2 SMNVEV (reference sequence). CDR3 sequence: CASSPRLAGGYEQYF. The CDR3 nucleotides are TGTGCCAGCAGTCCCCGACTAGCGGGAGGGTACGAGCAGTACTTC.

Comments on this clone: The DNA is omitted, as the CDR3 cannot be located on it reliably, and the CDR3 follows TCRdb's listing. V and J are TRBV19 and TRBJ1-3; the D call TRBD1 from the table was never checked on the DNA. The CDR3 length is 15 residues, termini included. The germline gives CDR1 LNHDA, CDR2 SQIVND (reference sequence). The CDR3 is CASTSDRHLGNTIYF.

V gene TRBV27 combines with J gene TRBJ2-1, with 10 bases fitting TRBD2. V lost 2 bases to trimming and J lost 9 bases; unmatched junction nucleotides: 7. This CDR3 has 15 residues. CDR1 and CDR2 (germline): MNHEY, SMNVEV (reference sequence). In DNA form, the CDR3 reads TGTGCCAGCAGTTTAAGTAGCGGGAGGTTTGGTGAGCAGTTCTTC. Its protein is CASSLSSGRFGEQFF.

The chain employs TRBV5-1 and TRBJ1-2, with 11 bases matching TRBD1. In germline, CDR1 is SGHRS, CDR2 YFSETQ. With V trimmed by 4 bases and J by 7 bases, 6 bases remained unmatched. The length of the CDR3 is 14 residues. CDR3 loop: CASSRPGQGGGYTF. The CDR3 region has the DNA TGCGCCAGCAGCCGTCCGGGACAGGGGGGTGGCTACACCTTC.

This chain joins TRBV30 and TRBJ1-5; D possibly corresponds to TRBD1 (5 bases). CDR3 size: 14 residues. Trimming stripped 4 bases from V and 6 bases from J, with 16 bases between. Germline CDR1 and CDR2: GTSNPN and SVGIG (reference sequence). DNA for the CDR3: TGTGCCTGGACAGTAGGGGAAGGGGTTCAGCCCCAGCATTTT. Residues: CAWTVGEGVQPQHF.

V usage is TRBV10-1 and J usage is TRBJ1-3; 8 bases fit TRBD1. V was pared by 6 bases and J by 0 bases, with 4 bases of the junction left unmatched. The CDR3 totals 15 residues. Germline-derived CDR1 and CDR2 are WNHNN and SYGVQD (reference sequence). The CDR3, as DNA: TGCGCCAGCAGAGCGGGGACAGGCTCTGGAAACACCATATATTTT. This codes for CASRAGTGSGNTIYF.

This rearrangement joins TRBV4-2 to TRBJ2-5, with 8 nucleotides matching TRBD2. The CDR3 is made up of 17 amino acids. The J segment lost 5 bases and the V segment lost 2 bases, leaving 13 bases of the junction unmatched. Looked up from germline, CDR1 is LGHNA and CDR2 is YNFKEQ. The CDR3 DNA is TGTGCCAGCAGCCAACGGTTCGGGACTAGTGGGGGGGAGACCCAGTACTTC. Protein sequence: CASSQRFGTSGGETQYF.

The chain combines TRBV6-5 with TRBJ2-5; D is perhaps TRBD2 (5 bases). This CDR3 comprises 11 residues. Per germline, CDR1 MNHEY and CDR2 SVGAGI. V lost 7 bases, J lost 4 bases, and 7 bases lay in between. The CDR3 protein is CASIAGETQYF. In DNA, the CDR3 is TGTGCCAGCATCGCGGGAGAGACCCAGTACTTC.

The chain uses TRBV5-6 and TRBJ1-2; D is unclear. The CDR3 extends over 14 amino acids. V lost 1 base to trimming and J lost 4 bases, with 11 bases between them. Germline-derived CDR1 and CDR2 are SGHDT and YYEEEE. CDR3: CASSLIGDAYGYTF. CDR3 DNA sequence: TGTGCCAGCAGCTTGATCGGGGATGCCTATGGCTACACCTTC. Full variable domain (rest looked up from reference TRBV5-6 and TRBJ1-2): DAGVTQSPTHLIKTRGQQVTLRCSPKSGHDTVSWYQQALGQGPQFIFQYYEEEERQRGNFPDRFSGHQFPNYSSELNVNALLLGDSALYLCASSLIGDAYGYTFGSGTRLTVV.

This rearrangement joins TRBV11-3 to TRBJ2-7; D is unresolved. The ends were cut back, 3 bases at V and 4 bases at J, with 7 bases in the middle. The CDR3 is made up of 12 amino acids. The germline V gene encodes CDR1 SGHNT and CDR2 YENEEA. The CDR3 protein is CASSFDTYEQYF. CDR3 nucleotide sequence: TGTGCCAGCAGCTTCGACACGTACGAGCAGTACTTC.

Here the CDR3 DNA reads TGTGCCAGCAGCCAGACGGGACTTTACTACGAGCAGTACTTC. Protein sequence: CASSQTGLYYEQYF. The rearrangement links TRBV7-2 to TRBJ2-7; D may be TRBD2 (6 bases). In germline, CDR1 is SGHTA, CDR2 FQGNSA. V lost 5 bases and J 3 bases, leaving 14 bases between the germline ends. This CDR3 is built from 14 residues.

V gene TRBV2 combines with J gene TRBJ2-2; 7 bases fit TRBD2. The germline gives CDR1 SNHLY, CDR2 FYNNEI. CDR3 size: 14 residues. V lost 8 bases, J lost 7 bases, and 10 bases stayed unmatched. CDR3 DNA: TGTGCCAGCCTAAGGACTAGACAAGACGGGGAGCTGTTTTTT. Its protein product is CASLRTRQDGELFF.

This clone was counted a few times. CDR3 sequence: CASSVRDNQPQHF. CDR3 nucleotides: TGTGCCAGCAGTGTACGGGATAATCAGCCCCAGCATTTT. This chain uses TRBV27 with TRBJ1-5; D unclear. Trimming shortened V by 5 bases and J by 4 bases, and 9 bases separated the two germline ends. The CDR3 loop spans 13 amino acids. Germline V gene data show CDR1 as MNHEY and CDR2 as SMNVEV (reference sequence).

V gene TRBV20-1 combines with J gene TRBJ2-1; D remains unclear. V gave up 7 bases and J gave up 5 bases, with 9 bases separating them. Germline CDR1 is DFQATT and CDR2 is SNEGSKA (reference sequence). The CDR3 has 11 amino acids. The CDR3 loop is CSVTENNEQFF. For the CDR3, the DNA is TGCAGTGTCACAGAGAACAATGAGCAGTTCTTC.

The CDR3 bases are TGTGCCAGCAGCGTTGGGGGGGGTGCCTACGAGCAGTACTTC. This encodes CASSVGGGAYEQYF. V usage is TRBV9 and J usage is TRBJ2-7; 7 bases fit TRBD2. V lost 2 bases to trimming and J lost 2 bases; unmatched junction nucleotides: 4. Germline-derived CDR1 and CDR2 are SGDLS and YYNGEE. CDR3 length equals 14 residues.